This T cell receptor beta chain was recorded in a study of T-cell memory formation after mild COVID-19. Overall study results and limits: From day 15 to 85, contracting clones were balanced between CD4 and CD8, whereas later expanders leaned toward CD4+. CD4+ clones that contracted lay mainly in CM and EM; CD8+ ones lay in EMRA. There was no confirmation that second-wave clones peaking on day 37 were SARS-CoV-2 specific.

Germline lookup yields CDR1 DFQATT and CDR2 SNEGSKA (reference sequence). With V trimmed by 4 bases and J by 0 bases, 8 bases remained unmatched. The CDR3 has 15 amino acids. TCRdb re-analysed the 5' RACE reads in MiXCR, keeping a single row per CDR3 protein. The table has more than 350,000 distinct CDR3 sequences, around 21% seen once. As regards this clonotype: The antigen is not known.

The chain links TRBV20-1 to TRBJ2-7; 8 bases map to TRBD2. Input material: PBMCs or a T cell subset sorted from them (not recorded which). This clonotype was obtained from an adult woman who had mild COVID-19 (a few samples of this study predate the infection). Cell type and time point are not known. The CDR3 nucleotides are TGCAGTGCTACCGGGGAGCGGGAGAACTCCTACGAGCAGTACTTC. Translation: CSATGERENSYEQYF.